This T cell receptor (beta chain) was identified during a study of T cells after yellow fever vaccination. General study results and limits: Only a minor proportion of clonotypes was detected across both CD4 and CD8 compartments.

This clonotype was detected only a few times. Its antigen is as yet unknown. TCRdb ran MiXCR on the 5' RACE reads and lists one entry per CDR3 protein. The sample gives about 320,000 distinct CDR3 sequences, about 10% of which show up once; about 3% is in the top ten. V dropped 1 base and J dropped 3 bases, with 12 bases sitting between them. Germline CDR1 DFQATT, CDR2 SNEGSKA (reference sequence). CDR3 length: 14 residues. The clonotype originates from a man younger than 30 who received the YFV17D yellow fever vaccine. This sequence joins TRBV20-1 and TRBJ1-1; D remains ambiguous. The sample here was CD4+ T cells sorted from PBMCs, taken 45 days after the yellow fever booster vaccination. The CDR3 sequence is CSARGVSVDTEAFF. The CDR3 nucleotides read TGCAGTGCTAGAGGGGTCAGTGTGGACACTGAAGCTTTCTTT.